A selection of T cell receptor beta chains follows, all from one sample in a study of blood T cells in healthy people across ages. TCRdb redid the calling of the 5' RACE reads with MiXCR, one entry per CDR3 protein. The top ten clones hold 9.4% of a sample with roughly 700,000 distinct CDR3 sequences, roughly 25% of them seen once. These sequences were also reported in another study, on T cells of mothers and their children.

The sequenced material came from blood. The receptor set was obtained from a boy under 18 in good health. The CDR3 runs from the conserved cysteine through the conserved F or W. A D gene is named only where the DNA matches it firmly. Size tells how often a clone was seen (once, few, many) or the class of an expanded clone, and some rows leave it out.

DNA: TGTGCCAGCAGTTCCCCGACTAGCGGGTCGGGGGAGCAGTACTTC; CDR3: CASSSPTSGSGEQYF; V: TRBV6-6; J: TRBJ2-7; size: -; D: TRBD2
DNA: TGTGCCAGCACCAGAACCGAGACAGGGGGCTATGGCTACACCTTC; CDR3: CASTRTETGGYGYTF; V: TRBV2; J: TRBJ1-2; size: -; D: TRBD1
DNA: TGTGCCAGCAGCTCGGGACTAGTCTCCTACGAGCAGTACTTC; CDR3: CASSSGLVSYEQYF; V: TRBV7-2; J: TRBJ2-7; size: few; D: TRBD2
DNA: TGTGCCAGCAGCCAAGGGACTAGCGGAAAAGAGACCCAGTACTTC; CDR3: CASSQGTSGKETQYF; V: TRBV14; J: TRBJ2-5; size: -; D: TRBD2
DNA: TGCAGTGCTAGAGAACCGACAGGGTACAATGAGCAGTTCTTC; CDR3: CSAREPTGYNEQFF; V: TRBV20-1; J: TRBJ2-1; size: few; D: TRBD1
DNA: TGTGCCAGTAGTATCTTAGGGTCCCAAAACATTCAGTACTTC; CDR3: CASSILGSQNIQYF; V: TRBV19; J: TRBJ2-4; size: -; D: -
DNA: TGCAGTGCTAGGGCCCGGACATATTCCGGTGAGCAATTCTTC; CDR3: CSARARTYSGEQFF; V: TRBV20-1; J: TRBJ2-1; size: -; D: -
DNA: TGTGCCAGCAGCTTAGCCGGAGGTATAAATTACAATGAGCAGTTCTTC; CDR3: CASSLAGGINYNEQFF; V: TRBV7-6; J: TRBJ2-1; size: -; D: -
DNA: TGTGCCAGCAGCTTAGTTCCCCTTAATCAACCAGGACAGAACTACGAGCAGTACTTC; CDR3: CASSLVPLNQPGQNYEQYF; V: TRBV7-9; J: TRBJ2-7; size: few; D: -
DNA: TGCAGCGTCCTAGGACAGGATGCCAAAAACATTCAGTACTTC; CDR3: CSVLGQDAKNIQYF; V: TRBV29-1; J: TRBJ2-4; size: few; D: TRBD1
DNA: TGTGCCAGCAGTCAACAACTAGCGGGAGGCGGGGTCGAGCAGTACTTC; CDR3: CASSQQLAGGGVEQYF; V: TRBV7-2; J: TRBJ2-7; size: -; D: TRBD2
DNA: TGTGCCAGCGCAAAGCGATCCCAAGAGACCCAGTACTTC; CDR3: CASAKRSQETQYF; V: TRBV12-3/TRBV12-4; J: TRBJ2-5; size: few; D: -
DNA: TGTGCCAGCAGTAACACAGGGAAAGAGACCCAGTACTTC; CDR3: CASSNTGKETQYF; V: TRBV25-1; J: TRBJ2-5; size: few; D: -
DNA: TGTGCCAGCAGCTTAGCAGGCCCCCTGAAAAAAGTCCAAGAGACCCAGTACTTC; CDR3: CASSLAGPLKKVQETQYF; V: TRBV11-2; J: TRBJ2-5; size: few; D: -
DNA: TGTGCCAGCAGCTTAGTGGGTAGCGGGGAATGGGAGACCCAGTACTTC; CDR3: CASSLVGSGEWETQYF; V: TRBV7-2; J: TRBJ2-5; size: -; D: TRBD2
DNA: TGCAGTGCTAGATTTCCAGGGATCATATTCGAGACCCAGTACTTC; CDR3: CSARFPGIIFETQYF; V: TRBV20-1; J: TRBJ2-5; size: few; D: -
DNA: TGTGCCAGCAGCTTATCCAAGCGGACCGGGGAGCTGTTTTTT; CDR3: CASSLSKRTGELFF; V: TRBV7-8; J: TRBJ2-2; size: -; D: -
DNA: TGTGCCAGCAGCCATGGACGGACCTACGAGCAGTACTTC; CDR3: CASSHGRTYEQYF; V: TRBV5-6; J: TRBJ2-7; size: few; D: -
DNA: TGTGCCAGCAGTATACAGGGACAGCCCCAGCATTTT; CDR3: CASSIQGQPQHF; V: TRBV28; J: TRBJ1-5; size: few; D: -
DNA: TGTGCCAGCAGCGAGGACGTGGCGAGCTCCTACGAGCAGTACTTC; CDR3: CASSEDVASSYEQYF; V: TRBV7-2; J: TRBJ2-7; size: -; D: -
DNA: TGTGCCAGCAGTGAGGAAGGGTCGGAGGATGAAAAACTGTTTTTT; CDR3: CASSEEGSEDEKLFF; V: TRBV6-1; J: TRBJ1-4; size: -; D: -
DNA: TGTGCCATCAGCGGGACAGGGAATGAGCAGTTCTTC; CDR3: CAISGTGNEQFF; V: TRBV10-3; J: TRBJ2-1; size: few; D: TRBD1
DNA: TGTGCCAGCAGCGTAATACCTACCGGGGAGCTGTTTTTT; CDR3: CASSVIPTGELFF; V: TRBV7-2; J: TRBJ2-2; size: -; D: -
DNA: TGCAGCGTTGAATTATATGGGAAAGGCTACGAGCAGTACTTC; CDR3: CSVELYGKGYEQYF; V: TRBV29-1; J: TRBJ2-7; size: -; D: -
DNA: TGTGCCACCAGCAGAGATCCAGGACAGGGGGAAGCTTTCTTT; CDR3: CATSRDPGQGEAFF; V: TRBV15; J: TRBJ1-1; size: -; D: TRBD1
DNA: TGTGCCAGCAGGGACGGACTGAACACTGAAGCTTTCTTT; CDR3: CASRDGLNTEAFF; V: TRBV25-1; J: TRBJ1-1; size: -; D: -
DNA: TGTGCCAGCAGCACACGGGGACAGGGTTCCTACGAGCAGTACTTC; CDR3: CASSTRGQGSYEQYF; V: TRBV21-1; J: TRBJ2-7; size: -; D: -
DNA: TGTGCCATCAGTGACAACAGGGGTGGCTCTGGGGCCAACGTCCTGACTTTC; CDR3: CAISDNRGGSGANVLTF; V: TRBV10-3; J: TRBJ2-6; size: -; D: TRBD1
DNA: TGTGCCAGCAGGGACAGGGATGAAAAACTGTTTTTT; CDR3: CASRDRDEKLFF; V: TRBV27; J: TRBJ1-4; size: -; D: TRBD1
DNA: TGTGCCAGCAGCTGGGGACAGGGCCCCTCGCATGAGCAGTTCTTC; CDR3: CASSWGQGPSHEQFF; V: TRBV5-5; J: TRBJ2-1; size: few; D: TRBD1
DNA: TGTGCCAGCACCCTCTCCAGGGACGGTTACGAGCAGTACTTC; CDR3: CASTLSRDGYEQYF; V: TRBV28; J: TRBJ2-7; size: few; D: -
DNA: TGCGCCAGCAGCCAAGGACCCCAGGGAGGGGGTTACGAGCAGTACTTC; CDR3: CASSQGPQGGGYEQYF; V: TRBV4-3; J: TRBJ2-7; size: -; D: -
DNA: TGTGCCAGCAGCTTAATTCGGGCAGGGGGCCAGCCCCAGCATTTT; CDR3: CASSLIRAGGQPQHF; V: TRBV7-2; J: TRBJ1-5; size: few; D: TRBD1
DNA: TGTGCCAGCAGCATAGCCGGGACGGAGGAGACCCAGTACTTC; CDR3: CASSIAGTEETQYF; V: TRBV13; J: TRBJ2-5; size: -; D: -
DNA: TGTGCCAGCAGTCCGGAAGTCAGGGGTGGGGGCACTGAAGCTTTCTTT; CDR3: CASSPEVRGGGTEAFF; V: TRBV28; J: TRBJ1-1; size: -; D: -
DNA: TGTGCCATCAGTGATGCGTTTGGACAACCTAATGAAAAACTGTTTTTT; CDR3: CAISDAFGQPNEKLFF; V: TRBV10-3; J: TRBJ1-4; size: few; D: -
DNA: TGTGCCACCAGCAGAGATCCGGGCTCTGGAAACACCATATATTTT; CDR3: CATSRDPGSGNTIYF; V: TRBV15; J: TRBJ1-3; size: -; D: -
DNA: TGCGCCAGCAGCTTGAGCTGGGGACCCCTCCCCTCTGGGGCCAACGTCCTGACTTTC; CDR3: CASSLSWGPLPSGANVLTF; V: TRBV5-1; J: TRBJ2-6; size: few; D: -
DNA: TGCAGTGCTAGAGATCAGGGCGAGCAGTACTTC; CDR3: CSARDQGEQYF; V: TRBV20-1; J: TRBJ2-7; size: few; D: -
DNA: TGTGCCAGCAGCGTAGAGGGGGGGCCCTACAATGAGCAGTTCTTC; CDR3: CASSVEGGPYNEQFF; V: TRBV9; J: TRBJ2-1; size: -; D: -
DNA: TGCGCCAGCAGCCAAGTGGGGCCCTTTGGCGAGCAGTACTTC; CDR3: CASSQVGPFGEQYF; V: TRBV4-1; J: TRBJ2-7; size: few; D: -
DNA: TGTGCCAGCAGCCGCGGACACACCGCCGAGGGGACCCAGTACTTC; CDR3: CASSRGHTAEGTQYF; V: TRBV7-2; J: TRBJ2-5; size: -; D: -
DNA: TGTGCCAGCAGTTACTTCGGCAAGCAGAACACTGAAGCTTTCTTT; CDR3: CASSYFGKQNTEAFF; V: TRBV6-5; J: TRBJ1-1; size: few; D: -
DNA: TGTGCCAGCAGTTACACCGACTATCAAGAGACCCAGTACTTC; CDR3: CASSYTDYQETQYF; V: TRBV6-2/TRBV6-3; J: TRBJ2-5; size: -; D: -
DNA: TGTGCCAGCAGCCCCCGGACCTGGGGAGACATTCGGTACTTC; CDR3: CASSPRTWGDIRYF; V: TRBV7-2; J: TRBJ2-4; size: few; D: -
DNA: TGTGCCACCAGCACATATGGGACGGAGATATATGGCTACACCTTC; CDR3: CATSTYGTEIYGYTF; V: TRBV15; J: TRBJ1-2; size: few; D: -
DNA: TGTGCCAGCAGCTTATATCCGAACTACGAGCAGTACTTC; CDR3: CASSLYPNYEQYF; V: TRBV11-3; J: TRBJ2-7; size: few; D: -
DNA: TGTGCCAGCAGCTTCCTACAGGGGGCCGGGGAGCTGTTTTTT; CDR3: CASSFLQGAGELFF; V: TRBV13; J: TRBJ2-2; size: few; D: TRBD1
DNA: TGCAGCGTTGAAGATCTCGCCGGACTAGTTACAGATACGCAGTATTTT; CDR3: CSVEDLAGLVTDTQYF; V: TRBV29-1; J: TRBJ2-3; size: -; D: TRBD2
DNA: TGTGCCATCAGTCTCGAGGGTACGAACACTGAAGCTTTCTTT; CDR3: CAISLEGTNTEAFF; V: TRBV10-3; J: TRBJ1-1; size: -; D: -
DNA: TGCGCCAGCAGCACCCGGGAGGTGGGAACTGAAGCTTTCTTT; CDR3: CASSTREVGTEAFF; V: TRBV5-1; J: TRBJ1-1; size: -; D: -
DNA: TGTGCCAGCAGTCCAGCGACTAGCGGCACAGATACGCAGTATTTT; CDR3: CASSPATSGTDTQYF; V: TRBV6-4; J: TRBJ2-3; size: -; D: TRBD2
DNA: TGTGCCAGCAGTACGCCGGGACTAACCAAAAACATTCAGTACTTC; CDR3: CASSTPGLTKNIQYF; V: TRBV12-3/TRBV12-4; J: TRBJ2-4; size: many; D: TRBD2
DNA: TGCAGTGCTGGACGAGGTGGGGGGTTCAATGGCTACACCTTC; CDR3: CSAGRGGGFNGYTF; V: TRBV20-1; J: TRBJ1-2; size: -; D: -
DNA: TGTGCCAGCAGCCTTCCCGGGACAGGGGGCTTTGAGCAGTTCTTC; CDR3: CASSLPGTGGFEQFF; V: TRBV7-9; J: TRBJ2-1; size: -; D: TRBD1
DNA: TGTGCCAGCAGCCCAGGTCCAGGGGGGAATCCCTACGAGCAGTACTTC; CDR3: CASSPGPGGNPYEQYF; V: TRBV7-2; J: TRBJ2-7; size: few; D: -
DNA: TGCAGCGTCGACCGAGAGACCCAGTACTTC; CDR3: CSVDRETQYF; V: TRBV29-1; J: TRBJ2-5; size: few; D: -
DNA: TGTGCCAGCAGCCGGGGGACAGCGCTATCTAACTATGGCTACACCTTC; CDR3: CASSRGTALSNYGYTF; V: TRBV5-6; J: TRBJ1-2; size: -; D: TRBD1
DNA: TGTGCCAGCAGGTCAGAGATGCAAGAGACCCAGTACTTC; CDR3: CASRSEMQETQYF; V: TRBV5-6; J: TRBJ2-5; size: -; D: -
DNA: TGTGCCAGCAGCAAAATGGATCGTCGGACTAGTCGCACAGATACGCAGTATTTT; CDR3: CASSKMDRRTSRTDTQYF; V: TRBV21-1; J: TRBJ2-3; size: -; D: -